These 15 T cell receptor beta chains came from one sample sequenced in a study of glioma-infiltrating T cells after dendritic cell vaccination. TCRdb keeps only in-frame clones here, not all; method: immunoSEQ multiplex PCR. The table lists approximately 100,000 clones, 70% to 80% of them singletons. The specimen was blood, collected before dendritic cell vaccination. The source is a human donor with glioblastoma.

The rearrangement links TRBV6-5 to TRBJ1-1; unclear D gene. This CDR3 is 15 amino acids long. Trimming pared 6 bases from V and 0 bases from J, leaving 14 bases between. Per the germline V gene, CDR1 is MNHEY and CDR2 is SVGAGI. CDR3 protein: CASSLNPNMNTEAFF. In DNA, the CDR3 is TGTGCCAGCAGCCTGAACCCAAACATGAACACTGAAGCTTTCTTT.

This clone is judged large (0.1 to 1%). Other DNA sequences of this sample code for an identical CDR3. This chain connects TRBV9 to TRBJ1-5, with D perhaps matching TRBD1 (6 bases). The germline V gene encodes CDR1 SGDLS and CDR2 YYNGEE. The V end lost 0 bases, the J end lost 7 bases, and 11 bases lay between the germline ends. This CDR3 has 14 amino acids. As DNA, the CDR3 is TGTGCCAGCAGCGTAGAAGGGGGTTTACAGCCCCAGCATTTT. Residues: CASSVEGGLQPQHF.

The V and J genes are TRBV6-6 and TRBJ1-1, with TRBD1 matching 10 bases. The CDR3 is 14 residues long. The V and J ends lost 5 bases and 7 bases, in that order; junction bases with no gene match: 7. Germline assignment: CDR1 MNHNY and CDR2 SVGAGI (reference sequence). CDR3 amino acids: CASSPGQGTGEAFF. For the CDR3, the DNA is TGTGCCAGCAGTCCGGGACAGGGGACTGGTGAAGCTTTCTTT.

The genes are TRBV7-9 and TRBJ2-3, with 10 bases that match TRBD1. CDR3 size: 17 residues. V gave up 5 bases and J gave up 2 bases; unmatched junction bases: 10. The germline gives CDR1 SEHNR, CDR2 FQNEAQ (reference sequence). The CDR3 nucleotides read TGTGCCAGCAGCCCATGGACCGGGACAGGGGCCACAGATACGCAGTATTTT. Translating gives CASSPWTGTGATDTQYF.

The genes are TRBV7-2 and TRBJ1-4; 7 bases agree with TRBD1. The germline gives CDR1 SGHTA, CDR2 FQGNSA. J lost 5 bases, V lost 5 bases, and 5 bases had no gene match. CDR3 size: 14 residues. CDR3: CASSPRQGNEKLFF. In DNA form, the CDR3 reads TGTGCCAGCAGCCCACGACAGGGAAATGAAAAACTGTTTTTT.

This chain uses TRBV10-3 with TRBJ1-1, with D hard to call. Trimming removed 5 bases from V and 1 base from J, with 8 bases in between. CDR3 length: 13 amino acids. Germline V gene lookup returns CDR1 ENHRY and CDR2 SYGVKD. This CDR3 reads CAISQRENTEAFF. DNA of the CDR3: TGTGCCATCAGTCAACGGGAGAACACTGAAGCTTTCTTT.

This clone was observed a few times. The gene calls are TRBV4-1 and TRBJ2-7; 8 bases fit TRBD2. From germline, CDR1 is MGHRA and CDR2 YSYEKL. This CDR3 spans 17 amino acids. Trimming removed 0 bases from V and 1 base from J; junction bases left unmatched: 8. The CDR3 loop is CASSQDSLAGVSYEQYF. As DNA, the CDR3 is TGCGCCAGCAGCCAAGATTCTCTAGCGGGCGTATCCTACGAGCAGTACTTC.

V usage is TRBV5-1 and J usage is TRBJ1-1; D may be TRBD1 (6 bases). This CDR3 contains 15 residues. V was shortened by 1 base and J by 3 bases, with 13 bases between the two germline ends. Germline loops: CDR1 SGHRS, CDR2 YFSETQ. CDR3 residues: CASSLLPGADTEAFF. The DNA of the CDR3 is TGCGCCAGCAGCTTGCTGCCAGGGGCGGACACTGAAGCTTTCTTT.

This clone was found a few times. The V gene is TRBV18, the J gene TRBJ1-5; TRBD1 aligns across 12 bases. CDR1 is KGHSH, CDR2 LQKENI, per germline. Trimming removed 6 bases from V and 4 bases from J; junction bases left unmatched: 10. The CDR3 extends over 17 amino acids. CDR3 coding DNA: TGTGCCAGCTCCTGGGGGACAGGGGGCGCAGGGAATCAGCCCCAGCATTTT. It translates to CASSWGTGGAGNQPQHF.

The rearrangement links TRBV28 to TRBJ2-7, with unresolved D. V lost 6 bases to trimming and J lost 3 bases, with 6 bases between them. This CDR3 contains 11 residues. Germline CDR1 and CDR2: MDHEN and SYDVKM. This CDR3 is CASSKHYEQYF. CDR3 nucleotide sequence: TGTGCCAGCAGCAAACACTACGAGCAGTACTTC.

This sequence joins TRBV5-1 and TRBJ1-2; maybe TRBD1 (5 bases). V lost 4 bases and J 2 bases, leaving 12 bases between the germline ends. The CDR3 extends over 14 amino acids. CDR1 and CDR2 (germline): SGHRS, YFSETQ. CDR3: CASSGRTRNYGYTF. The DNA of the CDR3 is TGCGCCAGCAGCGGAAGGACAAGAAACTATGGCTACACCTTC.

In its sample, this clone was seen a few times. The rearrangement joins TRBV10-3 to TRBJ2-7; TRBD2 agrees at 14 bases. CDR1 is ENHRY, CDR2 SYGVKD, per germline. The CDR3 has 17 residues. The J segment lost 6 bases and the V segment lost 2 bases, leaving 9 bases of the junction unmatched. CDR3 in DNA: TGTGCCATCAGTGAGCCCGGGACTAGCGGGGGAAGGGGCGAGCAGTACTTC. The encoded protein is CAISEPGTSGGRGEQYF.

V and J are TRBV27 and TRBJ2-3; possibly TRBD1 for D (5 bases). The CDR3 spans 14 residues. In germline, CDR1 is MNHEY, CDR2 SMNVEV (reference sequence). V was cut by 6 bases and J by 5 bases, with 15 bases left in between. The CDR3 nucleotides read TGTGCCAGCAGGCTGACCCCGGACATAGATACGCAGTATTTT. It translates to CASRLTPDIDTQYF.

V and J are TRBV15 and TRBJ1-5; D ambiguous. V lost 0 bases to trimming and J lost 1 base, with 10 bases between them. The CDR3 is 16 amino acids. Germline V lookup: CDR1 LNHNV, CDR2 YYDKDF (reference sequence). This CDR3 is CATSRDWGESNQPQHF. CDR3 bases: TGTGCCACCAGCAGAGATTGGGGAGAGAGCAATCAGCCCCAGCATTTT.

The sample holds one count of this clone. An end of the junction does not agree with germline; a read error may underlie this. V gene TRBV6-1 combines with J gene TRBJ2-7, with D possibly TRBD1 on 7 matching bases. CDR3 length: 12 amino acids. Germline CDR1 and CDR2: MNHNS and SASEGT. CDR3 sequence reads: CASSEGRDSLKF. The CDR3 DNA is TGTGCCAGCAGTGAGGGGCGGGACAGTTTAAAATTC.